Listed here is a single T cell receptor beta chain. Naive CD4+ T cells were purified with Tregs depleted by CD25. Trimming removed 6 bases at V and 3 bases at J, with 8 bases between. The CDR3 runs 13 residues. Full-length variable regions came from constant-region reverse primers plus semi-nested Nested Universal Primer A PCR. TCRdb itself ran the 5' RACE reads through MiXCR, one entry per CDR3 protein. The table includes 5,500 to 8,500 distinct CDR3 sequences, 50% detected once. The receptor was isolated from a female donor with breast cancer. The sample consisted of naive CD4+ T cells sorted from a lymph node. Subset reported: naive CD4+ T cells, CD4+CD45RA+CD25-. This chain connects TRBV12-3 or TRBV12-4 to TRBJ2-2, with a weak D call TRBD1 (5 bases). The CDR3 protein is CASSQGYTGELFF. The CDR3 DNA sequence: TGTGCCAGCAGCCAGGGATACACCGGGGAGCTGTTTTTT.